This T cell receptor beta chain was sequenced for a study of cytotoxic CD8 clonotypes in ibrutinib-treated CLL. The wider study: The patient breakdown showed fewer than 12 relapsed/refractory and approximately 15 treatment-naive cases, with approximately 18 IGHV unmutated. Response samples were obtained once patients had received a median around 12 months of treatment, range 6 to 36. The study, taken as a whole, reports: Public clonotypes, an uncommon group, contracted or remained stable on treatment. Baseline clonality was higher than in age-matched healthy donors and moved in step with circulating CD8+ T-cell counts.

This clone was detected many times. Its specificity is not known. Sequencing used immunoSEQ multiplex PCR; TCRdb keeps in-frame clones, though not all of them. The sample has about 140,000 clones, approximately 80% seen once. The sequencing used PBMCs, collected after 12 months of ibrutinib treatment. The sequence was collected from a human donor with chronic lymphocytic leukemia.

CDR3 sequence: CASSQDRRGYTF. Here the CDR3 DNA reads TGCGCCAGCAGCCAAGACAGGCGTGGCTACACCTTC. The chain recombines TRBV4-1 with TRBJ1-2; D is unclear. This CDR3 is built from 12 residues. The V gene's germline CDR1 is MGHRA and CDR2 YSYEKL. The V end was cut by 0 bases, the J end by 7 bases, with 6 bases between.